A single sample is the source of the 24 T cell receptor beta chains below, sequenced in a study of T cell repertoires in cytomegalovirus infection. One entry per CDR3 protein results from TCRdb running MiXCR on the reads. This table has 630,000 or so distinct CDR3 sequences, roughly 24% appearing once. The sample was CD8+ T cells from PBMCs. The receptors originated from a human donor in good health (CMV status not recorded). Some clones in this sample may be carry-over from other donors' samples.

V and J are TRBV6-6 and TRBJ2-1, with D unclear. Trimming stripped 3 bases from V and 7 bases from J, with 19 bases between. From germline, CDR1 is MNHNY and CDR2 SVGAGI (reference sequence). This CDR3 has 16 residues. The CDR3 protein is CASSYGVPDRANEQFF. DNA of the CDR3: TGTGCCAGCAGTTATGGGGTCCCTGACCGGGCTAATGAGCAGTTCTTC.

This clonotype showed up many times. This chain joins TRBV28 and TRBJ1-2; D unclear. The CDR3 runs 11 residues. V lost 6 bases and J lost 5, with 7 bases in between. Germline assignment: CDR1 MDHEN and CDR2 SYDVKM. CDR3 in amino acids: CASSSSYGYTF. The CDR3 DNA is TGTGCCAGCAGCTCCTCTTATGGCTACACCTTC.

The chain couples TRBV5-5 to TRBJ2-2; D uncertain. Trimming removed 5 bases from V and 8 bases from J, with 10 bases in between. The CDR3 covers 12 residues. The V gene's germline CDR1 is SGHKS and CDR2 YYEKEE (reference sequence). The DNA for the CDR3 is TGTGCCAGCAGACGTTTGACTGGGGAGCTGTTTTTT. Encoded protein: CASRRLTGELFF.

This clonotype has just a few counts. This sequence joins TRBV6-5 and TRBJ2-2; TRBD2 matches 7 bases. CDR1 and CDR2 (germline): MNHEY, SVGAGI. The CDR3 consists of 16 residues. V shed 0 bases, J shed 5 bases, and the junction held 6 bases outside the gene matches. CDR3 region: CASSYSSQGGTGELFF. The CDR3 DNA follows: TGTGCCAGCAGTTACTCATCCCAGGGAGGGACCGGGGAGCTGTTTTTT.

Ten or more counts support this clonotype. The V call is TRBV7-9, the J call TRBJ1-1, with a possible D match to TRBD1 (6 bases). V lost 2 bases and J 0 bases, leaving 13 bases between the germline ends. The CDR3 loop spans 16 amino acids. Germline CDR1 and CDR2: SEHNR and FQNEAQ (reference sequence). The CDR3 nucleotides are TGTGCCAGCAGCTTATTACCACAGGGCCTGAACACTGAAGCTTTCTTT. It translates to CASSLLPQGLNTEAFF.

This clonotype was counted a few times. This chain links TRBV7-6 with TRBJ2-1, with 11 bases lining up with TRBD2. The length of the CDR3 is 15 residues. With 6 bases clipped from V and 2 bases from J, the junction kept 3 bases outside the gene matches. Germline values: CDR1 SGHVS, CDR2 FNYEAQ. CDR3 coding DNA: TGTGCCAGCAGACGTAGCGGGGGGGCCTACAATGAGCAGTTCTTC. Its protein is CASRRSGGAYNEQFF.

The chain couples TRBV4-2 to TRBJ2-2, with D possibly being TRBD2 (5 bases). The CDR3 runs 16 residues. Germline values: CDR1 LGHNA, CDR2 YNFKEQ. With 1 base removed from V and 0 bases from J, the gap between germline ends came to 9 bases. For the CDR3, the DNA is TGTGCCAGCAGCCAAGCCGGGATACCGAACACCGGGGAGCTGTTTTTT. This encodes CASSQAGIPNTGELFF.

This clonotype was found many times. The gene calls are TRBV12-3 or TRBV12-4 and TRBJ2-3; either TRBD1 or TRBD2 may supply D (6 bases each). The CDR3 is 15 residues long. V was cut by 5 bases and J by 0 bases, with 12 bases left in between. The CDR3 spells CASSIPGGSTDTQYF. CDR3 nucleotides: TGTGCCAGCAGTATCCCCGGGGGCAGCACAGATACGCAGTATTTT.

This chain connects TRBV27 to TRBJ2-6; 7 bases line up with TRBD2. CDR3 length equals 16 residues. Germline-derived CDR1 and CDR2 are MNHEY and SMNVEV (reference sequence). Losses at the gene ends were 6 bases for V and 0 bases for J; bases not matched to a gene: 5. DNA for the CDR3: TGTGCCAGCAGGAAAGCGGGAAGCTCTGGGGCCAACGTCCTGACTTTC. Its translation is CASRKAGSSGANVLTF.

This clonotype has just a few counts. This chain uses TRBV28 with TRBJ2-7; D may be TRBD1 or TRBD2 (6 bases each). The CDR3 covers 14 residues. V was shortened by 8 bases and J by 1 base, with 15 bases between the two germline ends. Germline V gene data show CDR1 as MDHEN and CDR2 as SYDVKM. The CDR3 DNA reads TGTGCCAGCGGGGGGCCATCGACTTCCTACGAGCAGTACGTC. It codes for CASGGPSTSYEQYV.

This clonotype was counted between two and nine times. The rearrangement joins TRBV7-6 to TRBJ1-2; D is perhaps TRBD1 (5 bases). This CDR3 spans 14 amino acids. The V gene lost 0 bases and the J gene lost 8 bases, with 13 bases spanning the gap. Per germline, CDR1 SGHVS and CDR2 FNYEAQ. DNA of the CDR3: TGTGCCAGCAGCTTAGCGCCCAGGGCGGGCGGCTACACCTTC. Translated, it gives CASSLAPRAGGYTF.

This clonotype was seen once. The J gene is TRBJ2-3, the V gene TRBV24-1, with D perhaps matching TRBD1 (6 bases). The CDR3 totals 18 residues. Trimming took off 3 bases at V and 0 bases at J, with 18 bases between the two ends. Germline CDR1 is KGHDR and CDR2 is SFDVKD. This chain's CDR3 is CATSDLRDTSISTDTQYF. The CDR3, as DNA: TGTGCCACCAGTGATCTCCGGGACACCTCTATTAGCACAGATACGCAGTATTTT.

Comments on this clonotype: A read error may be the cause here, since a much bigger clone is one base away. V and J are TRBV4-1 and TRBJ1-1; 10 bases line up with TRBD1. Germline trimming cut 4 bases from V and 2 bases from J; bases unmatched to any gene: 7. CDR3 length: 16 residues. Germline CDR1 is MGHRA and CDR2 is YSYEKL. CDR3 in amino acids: CASSLGTGEANTEAFF. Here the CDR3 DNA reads TGCGCCAGCAGCCTCGGGACAGGGGAGGCAAACACTGAAGCTTTCTTT.

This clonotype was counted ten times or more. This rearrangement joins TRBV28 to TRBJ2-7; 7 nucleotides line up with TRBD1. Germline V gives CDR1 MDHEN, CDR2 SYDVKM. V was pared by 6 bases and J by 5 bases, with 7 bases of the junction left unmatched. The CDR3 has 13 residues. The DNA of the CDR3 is TGTGCCAGCAGGGTACAGGGGTCTGACGAGCAGTACGTC. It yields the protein CASRVQGSDEQYV.

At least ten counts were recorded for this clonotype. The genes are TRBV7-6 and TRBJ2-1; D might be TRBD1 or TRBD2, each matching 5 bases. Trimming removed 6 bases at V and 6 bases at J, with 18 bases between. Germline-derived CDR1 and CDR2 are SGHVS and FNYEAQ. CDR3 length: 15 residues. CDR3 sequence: CASSFTGASPNEQFF. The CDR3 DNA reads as TGTGCCAGCAGTTTTACCGGGGCCTCCCCCAATGAGCAGTTCTTC.

The chain's CDR3 is CASSSQGSTEAFF. The CDR3 DNA sequence: TGTGCCAGCAGTTCCCAGGGGAGCACTGAAGCTTTCTTT. The genes are TRBV6-5 and TRBJ1-1; D might be TRBD1 (6 bases). V lost 4 bases and J 4 bases, leaving 10 bases between the germline ends. Germline V gene data show CDR1 as MNHEY and CDR2 as SVGAGI. The CDR3 spans 13 residues.

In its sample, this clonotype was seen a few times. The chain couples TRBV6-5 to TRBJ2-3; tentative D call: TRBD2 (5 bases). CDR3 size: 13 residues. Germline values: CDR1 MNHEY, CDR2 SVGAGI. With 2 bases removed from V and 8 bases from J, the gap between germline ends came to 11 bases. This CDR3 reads CASSYEGSGTQYF. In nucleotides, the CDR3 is TGTGCCAGCAGTTACGAAGGGAGCGGTACGCAGTATTTT.

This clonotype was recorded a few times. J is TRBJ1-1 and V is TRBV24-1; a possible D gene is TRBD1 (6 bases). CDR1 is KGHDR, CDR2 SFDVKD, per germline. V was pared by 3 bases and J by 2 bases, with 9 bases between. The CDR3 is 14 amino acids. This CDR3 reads CATSDADSNTEAFF. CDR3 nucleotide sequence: TGTGCCACCAGTGATGCGGACAGTAACACTGAAGCTTTCTTT.

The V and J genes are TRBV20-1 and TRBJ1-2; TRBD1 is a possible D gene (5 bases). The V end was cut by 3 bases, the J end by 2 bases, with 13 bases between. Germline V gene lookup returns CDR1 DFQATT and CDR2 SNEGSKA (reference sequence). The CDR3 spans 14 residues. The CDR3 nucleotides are TGCAGTGCTAGGGGGGACCAGGAGAACTATGGCTACACCTTC. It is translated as CSARGDQENYGYTF.

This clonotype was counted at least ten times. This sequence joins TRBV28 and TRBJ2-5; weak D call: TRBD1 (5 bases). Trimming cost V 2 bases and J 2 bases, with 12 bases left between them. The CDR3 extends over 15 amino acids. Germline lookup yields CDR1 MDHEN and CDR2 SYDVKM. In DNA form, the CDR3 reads TGTGCCAGCAGTTTAGGAACAGGCCCTCAAGAGACCCAGTACTTC. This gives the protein CASSLGTGPQETQYF.

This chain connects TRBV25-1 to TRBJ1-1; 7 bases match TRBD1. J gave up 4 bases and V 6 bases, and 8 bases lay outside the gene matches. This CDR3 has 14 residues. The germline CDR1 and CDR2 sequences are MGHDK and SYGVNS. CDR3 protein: CASRETGQVTEAFF. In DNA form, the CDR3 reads TGTGCCAGCAGAGAGACAGGGCAGGTCACTGAAGCTTTCTTT.

This chain's CDR3 is CASSLRLGGAGTEAFF. In DNA, the CDR3 is TGTGCCAGCAGCTTAAGGCTCGGAGGTGCCGGCACTGAAGCTTTCTTT. V and J are TRBV7-9 and TRBJ1-1, with D unclear. Germline lookup yields CDR1 SEHNR and CDR2 FQNEAQ (reference sequence). The CDR3 runs 16 residues. V dropped 2 bases and J dropped 4 bases, with 17 bases sitting between them.

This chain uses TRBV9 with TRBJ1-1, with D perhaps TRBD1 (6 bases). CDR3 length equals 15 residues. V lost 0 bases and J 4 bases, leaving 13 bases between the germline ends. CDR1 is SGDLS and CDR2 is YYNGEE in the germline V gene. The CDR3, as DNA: TGTGCCAGCAGCGTAGATCAGGGGTGGGGCACTGAAGCTTTCTTT. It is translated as CASSVDQGWGTEAFF.

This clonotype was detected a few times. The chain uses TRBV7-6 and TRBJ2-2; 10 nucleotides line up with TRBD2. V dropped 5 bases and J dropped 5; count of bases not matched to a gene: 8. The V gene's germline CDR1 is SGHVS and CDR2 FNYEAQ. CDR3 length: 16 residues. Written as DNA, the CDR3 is TGTGCCAGCAGCACCCCGGCTAGCGGGGGTACCGGGGAGCTGTTTTTT. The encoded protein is CASSTPASGGTGELFF.